Below are 2 T cell receptor beta chains sequenced from a single sample in a study of OX40 agonist ivuxolimab in advanced cancers. Method: immunoSEQ multiplex PCR; TCRdb's copy keeps in-frame clones and lacks some. The table has some 81,000 clones, more than 75% seen once. Source: CD4+ or CD8+ T cells sorted from blood, taken in a trial of the OX40 agonist ivuxolimab. These receptors came from an adult with an advanced solid tumor such as melanoma, head and neck, liver or kidney cancer.

The chain has TRBV21-1 and TRBJ1-5; the D call TRBD1 from the table was never checked on the DNA. TRBV21-1 is noted as a pseudogene. The length of the CDR3 is 15 residues. The CDR3 nucleotides read TGTGCCAGCCCCCCAAAGGGGTATAGCAATCAGCCCCAGCATTTT. As protein: CASPPKGYSNQPQHF.

The chain has TRBV9 and TRBJ2-2; perhaps TRBD1 as D (6 bases). The CDR3 length is 16 residues. Germline CDR1 and CDR2: SGDLS and YYNGEE. The germline V and J ends were trimmed by 0 bases and 0 bases, with 9 bases remaining between them. The CDR3 reads CASSVVQGPNTGELFF. For the CDR3, the DNA is TGTGCCAGCAGCGTAGTACAGGGCCCGAACACCGGGGAGCTGTTTTTT.